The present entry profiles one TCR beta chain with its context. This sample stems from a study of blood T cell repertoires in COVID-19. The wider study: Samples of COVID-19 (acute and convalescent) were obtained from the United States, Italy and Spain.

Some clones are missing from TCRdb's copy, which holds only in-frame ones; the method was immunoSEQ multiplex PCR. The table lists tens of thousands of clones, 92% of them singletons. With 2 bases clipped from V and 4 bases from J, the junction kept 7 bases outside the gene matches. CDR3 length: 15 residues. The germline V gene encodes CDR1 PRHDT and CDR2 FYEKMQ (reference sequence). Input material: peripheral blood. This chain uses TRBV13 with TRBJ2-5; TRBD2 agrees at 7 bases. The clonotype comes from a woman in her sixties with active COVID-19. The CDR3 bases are TGTGCCAGCAGCTTAAGTGGGGGGGTCCCAGAGACCCAGTACTTC. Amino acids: CASSLSGGVPETQYF.